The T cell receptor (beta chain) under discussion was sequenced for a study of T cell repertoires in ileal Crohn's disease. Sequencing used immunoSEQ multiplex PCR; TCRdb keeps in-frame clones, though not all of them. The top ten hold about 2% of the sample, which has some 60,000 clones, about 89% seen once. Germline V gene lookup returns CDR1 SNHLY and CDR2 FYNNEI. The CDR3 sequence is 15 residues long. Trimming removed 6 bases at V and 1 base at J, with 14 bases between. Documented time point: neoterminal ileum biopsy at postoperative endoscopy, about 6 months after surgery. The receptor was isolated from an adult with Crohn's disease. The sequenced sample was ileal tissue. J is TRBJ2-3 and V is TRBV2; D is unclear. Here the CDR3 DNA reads TGTGCCAGCAGGAAGGAGAGCGTAGGCACAGATACGCAGTATTTT. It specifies CASRKESVGTDTQYF.